The source of this T cell receptor (beta chain) is a study of beta chain features in type 1 diabetes. Study in general: Healthy donors, compared against patients, showed similar age, gender and cell yields.

Concerning this clone itself: As yet, its antigen is unknown.

Researchers reported sorting CD4+ naive, central memory, regulatory and stem cell-like memory cells via CD45RO/CCR7/CD25/CD127/CD95/CD27. cDNA synthesis used the whole RNA isolate, giving expressed TCRB sequences. Sequencing of naive, central memory and regulatory T cell samples gave an average of roughly 4 million reads. Sequencing used immunoSEQ multiplex PCR; TCRdb keeps in-frame clones, though not all of them. The sample lists under 800,000 clones, about 14% seen once, with 0.093% in the top ten. V lost 3 bases and J lost 1, with 12 bases in between. Germline lookup yields CDR1 SEHNR and CDR2 FQNEAQ (reference sequence). The CDR3 sequence is 15 residues long. Findings and caveats of the study: Cells carrying high TCR expression could end up over-represented when cDNA is sequenced.

This chain joins TRBV7-9 and TRBJ2-5; weak D call: TRBD2 (6 bases). Material for sequencing was naive CD4+ T cells from blood. The TCR originated in a man between 18 and 35 years old in good health. The CDR3 sequence is CASSFSLAIQETQYF. The CDR3 DNA sequence: TGTGCCAGCAGCTTTTCTCTAGCGATCCAAGAGACCCAGTACTTC.